These 4 T cell receptor beta chains were sequenced from one sample in a study of cytomegalovirus exposure and HLA in healthy donors. The PCR employed 60 Vbeta primers together with 13 Jbeta primers. Clones were read by immunoSEQ multiplex PCR, and TCRdb kept only the in-frame ones, dropping some. The sample comprises some 190,000 clones, 70% to 80% of which are singletons, and roughly 1.5% rests with the top ten. The specimen sequenced was PBMCs. These receptors originate from a man younger than 30 in good health and CMV-seronegative.

J is TRBJ2-1 and V is TRBV9, with D tentatively TRBD1 (5 bases). Trimming removed 4 bases from V and 9 bases from J, with 14 bases in between. The CDR3 is 13 amino acids. CDR1 SGDLS and CDR2 YYNGEE come from the germline V gene. CDR3 in DNA: TGTGCCAGCAGCCCATCTAACACAGGTGAGCAGTTCTTC. Translation: CASSPSNTGEQFF.

The J gene is TRBJ1-3, the V gene TRBV9; D is undetermined. In germline, CDR1 is SGDLS, CDR2 YYNGEE. This CDR3 has 15 amino acids. Trimming cost V 0 bases and J 2 bases, with 9 bases left between them. CDR3 sequence (DNA): TGTGCCAGCAGCGTAGGTGGCAGGACTGGAAACACCATATATTTT. Encoded protein: CASSVGGRTGNTIYF. Filled out from reference TRBV9 and TRBJ1-3, the complete variable domain reads DSGVTQTPKHLITATGQRVTLRCSPRSGDLSVYWYQQSLDQGLQFLIQYYNGEERAKGNILERFSAQQFPDLHSELNLSSLELGDSALYFCASSVGGRTGNTIYFGEGSWLTVV.

The gene calls are TRBV29-1 and TRBJ2-5; possibly TRBD1 for D (5 bases). CDR1 is SQVTM, CDR2 ANQGSEA, per germline. The CDR3 totals 13 residues. V shed 6 bases and J shed 4 bases, with 15 bases lying between them. Here the CDR3 reads CSVSQGRGETQYF. CDR3 sequence (DNA): TGCAGCGTATCTCAGGGTAGGGGAGAGACCCAGTACTTC.

V gene TRBV19 combines with J gene TRBJ1-2; tentatively, D is TRBD1 (6 bases). This CDR3 spans 13 amino acids. From germline, CDR1 is LNHDA and CDR2 SQIVND (reference sequence). Trimming cost V 6 bases and J 2 bases, with 10 bases left between them. As DNA, the CDR3 is TGTGCCAGTAGACAGGGTACAAACTATGGCTACACCTTC. It codes for CASRQGTNYGYTF.